This T cell receptor (beta chain) was observed in a study of cytomegalovirus exposure and HLA in healthy donors. Turning to the study itself: Clustering assigned 81% of the roughly 430 genotyped donors to the Caucasian-associated ancestry cluster.

The study's findings and limits: Donors belonging to an Asian-associated ancestry cluster reportedly showed fewer N-insertions in productive TCRs than the roughly 700-donor mean, according to what a later analysis found.

A multiplex PCR was run with 60 Vbeta primers and 13 Jbeta primers. The table came from immunoSEQ multiplex PCR; TCRdb's copy has only in-frame clones and leaves some out. This table holds about 200,000 clones, roughly 73% found once. This clone was recorded a few times. Antigen: not known. Looked up from germline, CDR1 is GTSNPN and CDR2 is SVGIG (reference sequence). V was cut by 0 bases and J by 5 bases, with 13 bases left in between. This CDR3 contains 15 residues. The chain recombines TRBV30 with TRBJ2-2; a possible D gene is TRBD1 (5 bases). Sequenced material: PBMCs. The clonotype was recovered from a woman younger than 45 in good health and CMV-seronegative. CDR3 residues: CAWSVVGVGTGELFF. The CDR3, as DNA: TGTGCCTGGAGTGTAGTAGGGGTCGGAACCGGGGAGCTGTTTTTT.